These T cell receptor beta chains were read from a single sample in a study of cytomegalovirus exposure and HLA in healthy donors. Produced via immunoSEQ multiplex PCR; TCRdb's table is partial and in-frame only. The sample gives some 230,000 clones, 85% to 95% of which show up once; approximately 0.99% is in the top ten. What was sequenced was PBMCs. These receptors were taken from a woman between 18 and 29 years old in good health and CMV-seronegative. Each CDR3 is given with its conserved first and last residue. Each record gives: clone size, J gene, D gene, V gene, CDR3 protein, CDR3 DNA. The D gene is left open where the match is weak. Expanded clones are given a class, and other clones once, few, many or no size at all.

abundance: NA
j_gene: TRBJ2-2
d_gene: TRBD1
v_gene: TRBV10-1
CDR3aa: CASSRDRWTGELFF
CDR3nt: TGCGCCAGCAGTCGGGACAGATGGACCGGGGAGCTGTTTTTT

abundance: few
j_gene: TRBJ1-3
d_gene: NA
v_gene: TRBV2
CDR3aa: CASSEVTVSGNTIYF
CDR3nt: TGTGCCAGCAGTGAAGTTACAGTCTCTGGAAACACCATATATTTT

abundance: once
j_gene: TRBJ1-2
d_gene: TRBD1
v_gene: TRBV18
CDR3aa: CASSPPGTANYGYTF
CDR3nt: TGTGCCAGCTCACCACCGGGGACAGCTAACTATGGCTACACCTTC

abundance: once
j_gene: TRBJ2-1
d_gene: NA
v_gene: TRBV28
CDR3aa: CASSLEGSRGGDEQFF
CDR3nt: TGTGCCAGCAGTTTAGAGGGCAGTCGTGGCGGAGATGAGCAGTTCTTC

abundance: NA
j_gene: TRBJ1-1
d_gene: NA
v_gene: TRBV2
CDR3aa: CASRTDTGRMNTEAFF
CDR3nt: TGTGCCAGCAGGACGGACACCGGGAGGATGAACACTGAAGCTTTCTTT

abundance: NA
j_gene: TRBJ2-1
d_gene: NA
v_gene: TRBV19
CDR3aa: CASSRTQLAVTNEQFF
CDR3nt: TGTGCCAGTAGTAGGACCCAACTAGCCGTAACCAATGAGCAGTTCTTC

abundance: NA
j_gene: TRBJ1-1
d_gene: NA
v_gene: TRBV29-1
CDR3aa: CSGVQGYTEAFF
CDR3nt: TGCAGCGGCGTACAGGGATACACTGAAGCTTTCTTT

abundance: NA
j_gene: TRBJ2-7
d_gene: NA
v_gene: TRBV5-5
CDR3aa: CASSPSSYEQYF
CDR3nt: TGTGCCAGCAGCCCTAGCTCCTACGAGCAGTACTTC

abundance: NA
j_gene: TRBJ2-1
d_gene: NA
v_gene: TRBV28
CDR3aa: CASSSPGTFNEQFF
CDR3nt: TGTGCCAGCAGTTCCCCCGGGACTTTCAATGAGCAGTTCTTC

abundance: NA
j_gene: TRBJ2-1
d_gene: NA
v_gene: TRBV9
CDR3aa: CASSVGSPNEQFF
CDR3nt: TGTGCCAGCAGCGTAGGGAGCCCCAATGAGCAGTTCTTC

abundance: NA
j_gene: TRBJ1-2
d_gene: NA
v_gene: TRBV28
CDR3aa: CASSIGQYYGYTF
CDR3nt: TGTGCCAGCAGCATAGGACAGTACTATGGCTACACCTTC

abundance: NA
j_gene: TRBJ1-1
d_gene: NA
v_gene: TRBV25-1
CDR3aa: CASSLTGGAFF
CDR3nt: TGTGCCAGCAGTTTAACTGGGGGCGCTTTCTTT

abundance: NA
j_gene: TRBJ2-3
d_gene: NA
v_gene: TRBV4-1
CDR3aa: CASSLSGLTDTQYF
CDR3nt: TGCGCCAGCAGCCTCAGCGGACTCACAGATACGCAGTATTTT

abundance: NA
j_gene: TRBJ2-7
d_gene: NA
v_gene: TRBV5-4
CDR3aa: CASSLTLEDYEQYF
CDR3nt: TGTGCCAGCAGCTTGACCCTAGAAGACTACGAGCAGTACTTC

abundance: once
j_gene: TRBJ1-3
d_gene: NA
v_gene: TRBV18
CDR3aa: CASSPGVSGNTIYF
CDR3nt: TGTGCCAGCTCACCTGGAGTGTCTGGAAACACCATATATTTT

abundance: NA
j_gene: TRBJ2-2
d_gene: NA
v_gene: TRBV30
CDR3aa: CASSRDTGELFF
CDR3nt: TGTGCCTCGTCACGGGACACCGGGGAGCTGTTTTTT

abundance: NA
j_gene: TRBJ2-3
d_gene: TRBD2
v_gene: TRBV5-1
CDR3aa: CASSLSSGGSTDTQYF
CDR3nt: TGCGCCAGCAGCTTGTCTAGCGGAGGGAGCACAGATACGCAGTATTTT

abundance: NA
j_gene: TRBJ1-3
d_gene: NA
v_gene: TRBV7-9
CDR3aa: CASSLAQESSGNTIYF
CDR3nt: TGTGCCAGCAGCTTAGCGCAGGAAAGCTCTGGAAACACCATATATTTT

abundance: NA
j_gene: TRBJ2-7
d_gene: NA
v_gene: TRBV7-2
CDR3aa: CASRPMEGRSFYEQYF
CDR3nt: TGTGCCAGTAGACCCATGGAGGGGAGATCGTTCTACGAGCAGTACTTC

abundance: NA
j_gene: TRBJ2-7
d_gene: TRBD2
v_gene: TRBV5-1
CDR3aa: CASSLGFSSGIRPEQYF
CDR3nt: TGCGCCAGCAGCTTGGGGTTTTCTAGCGGGATTCGACCCGAGCAGTACTTC

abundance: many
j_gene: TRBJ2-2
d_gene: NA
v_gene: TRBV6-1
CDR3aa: CASGREEGNTGELFF
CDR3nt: TGTGCCAGCGGCAGGGAAGAAGGCAACACCGGGGAGCTGTTTTTT

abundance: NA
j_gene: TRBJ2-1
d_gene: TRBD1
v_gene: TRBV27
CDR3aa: CASSFGQGNEQFF
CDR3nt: TGTGCCAGCAGTTTTGGACAGGGAAATGAGCAGTTCTTC

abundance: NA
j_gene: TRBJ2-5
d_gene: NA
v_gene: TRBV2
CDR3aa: CATERQQETQYF
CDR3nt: TGTGCCACCGAACGACAGCAAGAGACCCAGTACTTC

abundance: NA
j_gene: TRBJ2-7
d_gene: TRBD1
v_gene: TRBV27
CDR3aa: CASSPSRDRGREQYF
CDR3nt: TGTGCCAGCAGCCCTTCCAGGGACAGGGGGCGAGAGCAGTACTTC

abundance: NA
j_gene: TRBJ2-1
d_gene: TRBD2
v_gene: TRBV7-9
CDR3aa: CASSFLAGGRNEQFF
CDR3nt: TGTGCCAGCAGCTTTCTAGCGGGAGGACGTAATGAGCAGTTCTTC

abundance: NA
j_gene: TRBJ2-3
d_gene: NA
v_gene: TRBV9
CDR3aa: CASSGLVPDTQYF
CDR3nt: TGTGCCAGCAGCGGACTAGTTCCGGATACGCAGTATTTT

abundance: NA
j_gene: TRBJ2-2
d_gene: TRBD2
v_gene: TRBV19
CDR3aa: CASSILAGATGELFF
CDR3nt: TGTGCCAGTAGTATACTAGCGGGGGCCACCGGGGAGCTGTTTTTT

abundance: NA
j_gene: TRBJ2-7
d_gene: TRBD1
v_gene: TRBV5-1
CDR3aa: CASSLAPGQGGAYEQYF
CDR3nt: TGCGCCAGCAGCTTGGCCCCGGGACAGGGGGGAGCCTACGAGCAGTACTTC

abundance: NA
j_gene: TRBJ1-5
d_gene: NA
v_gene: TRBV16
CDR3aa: CASTHGGGQPQHF
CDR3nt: TGTGCCAGCACCCACGGGGGGGGTCAGCCCCAGCATTTT

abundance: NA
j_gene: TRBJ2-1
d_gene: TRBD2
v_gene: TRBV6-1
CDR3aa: CASRMGGRYEQFF
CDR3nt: TGTGCCAGCAGGATGGGCGGGAGGTATGAGCAGTTCTTC

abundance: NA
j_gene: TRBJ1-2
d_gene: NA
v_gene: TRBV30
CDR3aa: CAWSEEGGRNYGYTF
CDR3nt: TGTGCCTGGAGTGAAGAAGGGGGTCGAAACTATGGCTACACCTTC

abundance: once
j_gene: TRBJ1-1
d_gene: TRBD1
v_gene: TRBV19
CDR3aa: CASSKEPTGAHPEAFF
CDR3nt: TGTGCCAGTAGTAAAGAACCGACAGGGGCGCACCCTGAAGCTTTCTTT

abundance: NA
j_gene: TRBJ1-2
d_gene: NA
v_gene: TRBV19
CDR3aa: CASSISVYGYTF
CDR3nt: TGTGCCAGTAGTATTTCAGTATATGGCTACACCTTC

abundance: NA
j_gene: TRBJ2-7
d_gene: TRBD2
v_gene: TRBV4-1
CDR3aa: CASSQEGAGDTYEQYF
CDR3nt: TGCGCCAGCAGCCAAGAGGGAGCGGGAGACACCTACGAGCAGTACTTC

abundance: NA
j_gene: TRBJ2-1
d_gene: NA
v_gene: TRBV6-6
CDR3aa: CASKYAQTTNEQFF
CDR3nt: TGTGCCAGTAAGTACGCACAGACAACTAATGAGCAGTTCTTC

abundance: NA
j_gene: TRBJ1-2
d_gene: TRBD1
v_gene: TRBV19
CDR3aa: CASSIGTGASDYGYTF
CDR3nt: TGTGCCAGTAGTATAGGTACAGGGGCCTCCGACTATGGCTACACCTTC

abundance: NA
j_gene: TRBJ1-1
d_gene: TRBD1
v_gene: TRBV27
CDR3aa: CASSKGTGVGTEAFF
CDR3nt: TGTGCCAGCAGTAAGGGGACAGGGGTGGGCACTGAAGCTTTCTTT

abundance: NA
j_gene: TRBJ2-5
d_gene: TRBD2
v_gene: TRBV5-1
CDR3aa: CASSLDSGLAGETQYF
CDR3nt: TGCGCCAGCAGCTTGGATAGTGGGCTAGCGGGAGAGACCCAGTACTTC

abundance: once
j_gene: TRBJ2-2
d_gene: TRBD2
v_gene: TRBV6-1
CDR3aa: CASNPGLANTGELFF
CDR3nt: TGTGCCAGCAATCCGGGACTAGCGAACACCGGGGAGCTGTTTTTT

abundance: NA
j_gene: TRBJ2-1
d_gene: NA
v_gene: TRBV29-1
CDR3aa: CSVQRTERPNEQFF
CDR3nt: TGCAGCGTTCAACGGACAGAAAGACCCAATGAGCAGTTCTTC

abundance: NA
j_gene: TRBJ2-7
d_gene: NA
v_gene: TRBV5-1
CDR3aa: CASSLGADASYEQYF
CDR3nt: TGCGCCAGCAGCCTGGGGGCTGACGCCTCCTACGAGCAGTACTTC

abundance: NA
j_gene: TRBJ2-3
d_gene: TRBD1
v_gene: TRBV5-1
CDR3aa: CASSLATGVDTQYF
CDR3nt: TGCGCCAGCAGCTTGGCTACAGGGGTAGATACGCAGTATTTT

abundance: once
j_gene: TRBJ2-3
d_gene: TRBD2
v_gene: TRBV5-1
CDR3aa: CASNPSGYTDTQYF
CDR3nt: TGCGCCAGCAACCCTAGCGGCTACACAGATACGCAGTATTTT

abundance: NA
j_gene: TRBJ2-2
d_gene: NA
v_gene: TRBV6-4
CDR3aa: CASSLRGTGELFF
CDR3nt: TGTGCCAGCTCACTGCGAGGCACCGGGGAGCTGTTTTTT

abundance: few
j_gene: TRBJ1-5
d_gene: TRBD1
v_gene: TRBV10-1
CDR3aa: CASSRDRGRNQPQHF
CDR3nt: TGCGCCAGCAGTCGGGACAGGGGCCGCAATCAGCCCCAGCATTTT

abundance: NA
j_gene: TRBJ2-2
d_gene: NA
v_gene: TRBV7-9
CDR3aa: CASSLYSGQGEHGELFF
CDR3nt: NA

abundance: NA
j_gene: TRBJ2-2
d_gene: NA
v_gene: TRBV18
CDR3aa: CASSRQPGELFF
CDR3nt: TGTGCCAGCTCACGACAGCCCGGGGAGCTGTTTTTT

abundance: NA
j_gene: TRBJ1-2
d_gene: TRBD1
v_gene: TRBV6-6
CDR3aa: CASSYTGGGYGYTF
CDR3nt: TGTGCCAGCAGTTATACAGGGGGCGGCTATGGCTACACCTTC

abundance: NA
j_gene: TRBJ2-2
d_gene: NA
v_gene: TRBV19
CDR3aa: CASSIVAANTGELFF
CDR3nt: TGTGCCAGTAGTATTGTGGCAGCGAACACCGGGGAGCTGTTTTTT

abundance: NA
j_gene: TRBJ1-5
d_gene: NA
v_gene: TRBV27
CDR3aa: CASSPLVFNQPQHF
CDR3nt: TGTGCCAGCAGCCCTTTAGTGTTCAATCAGCCCCAGCATTTT

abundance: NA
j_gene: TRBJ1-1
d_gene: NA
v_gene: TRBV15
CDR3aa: CATSRGIGDMNTEAFF
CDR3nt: TGTGCCACCAGCAGAGGGATAGGGGATATGAACACTGAAGCTTTCTTT

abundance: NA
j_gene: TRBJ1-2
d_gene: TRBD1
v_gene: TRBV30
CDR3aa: CARHSGGNYGYTF
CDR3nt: TGTGCCCGCCACTCAGGGGGAAATTATGGCTACACCTTC

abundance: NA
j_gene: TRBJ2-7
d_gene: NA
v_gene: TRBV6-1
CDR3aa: CASSEGASVTYEQYF
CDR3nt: TGTGCCAGCAGTGAAGGGGCTAGCGTAACCTACGAGCAGTACTTC

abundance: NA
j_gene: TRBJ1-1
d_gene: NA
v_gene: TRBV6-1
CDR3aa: CAGWSGGTEAFF
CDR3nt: TGTGCCGGATGGTCCGGGGGGACTGAAGCTTTCTTT